Listed here is a single T cell receptor (beta chain). Its antigen is still unknown. The J segment lost 6 bases and the V segment lost 5 bases, leaving 7 bases of the junction unmatched. Germline values: CDR1 SGHTA, CDR2 FQGTGA. The CDR3 runs to 14 residues. Most tumor samples had 4 to 6 ug input DNA in two replicates. Only in-frame clones appear in the TCRdb table, and some are missing; sequencing was by immunoSEQ multiplex PCR. This table holds about 37,000 clones, around two fifths found once. This sample stems from a study of neoadjuvant anti-PD-1 for oral cavity cancer. Study-level points and caveats: Treg/Th17 ratio rose with pretreatment blood and fell with post-treatment tumor TCRbeta clonality. Each response group had just three patients in TCR analyses.

The time point denotes: after neoadjuvant nivolumab, at surgical resection. These newly diagnosed stage II-IVA oral cavity squamous cell carcinoma patients had no prior systemic or radiation treatment. This sequence originates from a person aged 35 to 85 with oral cavity squamous cell carcinoma. The V gene is TRBV7-3, the J gene TRBJ2-1, with TRBD2 matching over 7 bases. The sequenced sample was tumor tissue, obtained after nivolumab (anti-PD-1) treatment. This CDR3 reads CASSKGEGSNEQFF. The DNA for the CDR3 is TGTGCCAGCAGCAAAGGGGAGGGAAGCAATGAGCAGTTCTTC.